Listed here are 29 T cell receptor beta chains from one sample, sequenced in a study of early T cells in non-severe SARS-CoV-2 infection (dated by TCRdb to the early 2020s). The library came from 5' RACE. This sample was sequenced with a NextSeq 500. TCRdb trimmed the raw reads at Q25, called clones with MiXCR and kept productive beta chains. Rows matching on CDR3 protein sequence are summarized as one entry with the most common DNA and genes. This sample comprises about 110,000 distinct CDR3 sequences, roughly 12% of them detected only once. 3.8% of the sample is in the top ten clones. The source material was whole blood, sampled at baseline. These receptors were obtained from an adult who was a healthcare worker with PCR-confirmed SARS-CoV-2 infection or an uninfected control (not recorded which).

The V call is TRBV28, the J call TRBJ1-2, with a tentative D call TRBD1 (5 bases). This CDR3 spans 16 amino acids. V was cut by 2 bases and J by 2 bases, with 15 bases left in between. The germline V gene encodes CDR1 MDHEN and CDR2 SYDVKM. The CDR3 region is CASSLPGREENYGYTF. CDR3 bases: TGTGCCAGCAGTTTACCCGGCAGGGAGGAGAACTATGGCTACACCTTC.

The chain recombines TRBV7-9 with TRBJ2-7; D might be TRBD1 (6 bases). This CDR3 is 14 amino acids long. Trimming removed 3 bases from V and 0 bases from J, with 9 bases in between. CDR1 SEHNR and CDR2 FQNEAQ come from the germline V gene (reference sequence). The CDR3 DNA reads as TGTGCCAGCAGCTTCCCAGGGGTCTCCTACGAGCAGTACTTC. Protein: CASSFPGVSYEQYF.

The chain is built from TRBV18 and TRBJ2-3, with D tentatively TRBD2 (5 bases). The V end was cut by 2 bases, the J end by 4 bases, with 10 bases between. Germline lookup yields CDR1 KGHSH and CDR2 LQKENI. The CDR3 length is 14 residues. CDR3 coding DNA: TGTGCCAGCTCACCAATAAGTAGCGCAGATACGCAGTATTTT. Translated: CASSPISSADTQYF.

This clonotype was counted only a few times. The rearrangement joins TRBV7-8 to TRBJ2-7; TRBD2 matches at 9 bases. The V and J ends lost 2 bases and 2 bases, in that order; junction bases with no gene match: 7. Germline loops: CDR1 SGHVS, CDR2 FQNEAQ. The CDR3 covers 16 residues. CDR3 nucleotides: TGTGCCAGCAGCTTAACGTCGGCTAGCGGGACCTACGAGCAGTACTTC. Encoded protein: CASSLTSASGTYEQYF.

This clonotype was found a few times. The V call is TRBV29-1, the J call TRBJ2-5; 7 nucleotides match TRBD1. Germline CDR1 is SQVTM and CDR2 is ANQGSEA. V shed 7 bases, J shed 4 bases, and the junction held 12 bases outside the gene matches. This CDR3 region has 14 residues. The CDR3 DNA follows: TGCAGCGCCGGGCCGGGACAGAGGGGAGAGACCCAGTACTTC. Its translation: CSAGPGQRGETQYF.

This clonotype has more than one count but fewer than ten. V and J are TRBV2 and TRBJ2-3, with D possibly matching TRBD2 (7 bases). Per germline, CDR1 SNHLY and CDR2 FYNNEI. The V end was cut by 6 bases, the J end by 3 bases, with 16 bases between. The CDR3 is 15 amino acids. The CDR3 region has the DNA TGTGCCAGCAGGCCTCACGGGGGGCCTACAGATACGCAGTATTTT. Amino acids: CASRPHGGPTDTQYF.

The rearrangement uses TRBV7-8 and TRBJ1-2; perhaps TRBD1 as D (6 bases). Germline V gene data show CDR1 as SGHVS and CDR2 as FQNEAQ. CDR3 size: 15 residues. V lost 4 bases and J lost 2, with 14 bases in between. CDR3 coding DNA: TGTGCCAGCAGCTCACACACACAGGGAAACTATGGCTACACCTTC. This gives the protein CASSSHTQGNYGYTF.

V usage is TRBV2 and J usage is TRBJ2-5; TRBD1 aligns across 11 bases. V trimming: 0 bases; J trimming: 6 bases; junction bases outside the gene matches: 3. Germline values: CDR1 SNHLY, CDR2 FYNNEI. There are 15 residues in the CDR3. In DNA, the CDR3 is TGTGCCAGCAGTGAAGCGGGACAGGGGGTACAGACCCAGTACTTC. Amino acid sequence: CASSEAGQGVQTQYF.

The rearrangement links TRBV12-3 or TRBV12-4 to TRBJ2-7; 8 bases align to TRBD1. The V segment lost 1 base and the J segment 6 bases; nucleotides outside the gene matches: 17. The CDR3 sequence is 18 residues long. The CDR3 loop is CASSLEWPEQGEVREQYF. Here the CDR3 DNA reads TGTGCCAGCAGTTTAGAATGGCCAGAACAGGGGGAAGTGCGCGAGCAGTACTTC.

The chain uses TRBV5-5 and TRBJ2-5; 10 bases align to TRBD2. Germline CDR1 reads SGHKS; CDR2 reads YYEKEE (reference sequence). CDR3 size: 15 residues. V dropped 7 bases and J dropped 3; count of bases not matched to a gene: 9. CDR3 region: CASYLAGGSKETQYF. CDR3 coding DNA: TGTGCCAGCTACTTAGCGGGGGGTTCTAAAGAGACCCAGTACTTC.

The chain joins TRBV7-2 to TRBJ2-5; a weak D match, TRBD1 (5 bases). Germline CDR1 and CDR2: SGHTA and FQGNSA. The CDR3 is 14 amino acids. V lost 5 bases and J 2 bases, leaving 12 bases between the germline ends. CDR3 sequence reads: CASSPPNRQETQYF. CDR3 bases: TGTGCCAGCAGCCCCCCCAACAGGCAAGAGACCCAGTACTTC. The entire variable domain, with the rest obtained from reference TRBV7-2 and TRBJ2-5, is as follows: GAGVSQSPSNKVTEKGKDVELRCDPISGHTALYWYRQSLGQGLEFLIYFQGNSAPDKSGLPSDRFSAERTGGSVSTLTIQRTQQEDSAVYLCASSPPNRQETQYFGPGTRLLVL.

This clonotype was seen only a few times. The CDR3 here is CASSFLVRSAGTGKNIQYF. In DNA, the CDR3 is TGTGCCAGCAGCTTTCTGGTTCGGAGCGCGGGGACAGGGAAAAACATTCAGTACTTC. The chain has TRBV5-6 and TRBJ2-4; 9 bases are shared with TRBD1. CDR1 is SGHDT and CDR2 is YYEEEE in the germline V gene. J gave up 4 bases and V 2 bases, and 16 bases lay outside the gene matches. This CDR3 has 19 residues.

This clonotype was picked up many times. The gene calls are TRBV12-3 or TRBV12-4 and TRBJ2-2; D unresolved. The CDR3 is made up of 12 amino acids. V was trimmed by 4 bases and J by 2 bases, leaving 2 bases between them. CDR3 sequence: CASSSNTGELFF. The CDR3 bases are TGTGCCAGCAGTTCTAACACCGGGGAGCTGTTTTTT.

V usage is TRBV27 and J usage is TRBJ2-3, with 7 bases matching TRBD1. The V gene's germline CDR1 is MNHEY and CDR2 SMNVEV (reference sequence). This CDR3 has 15 amino acids. V gave up 4 bases and J gave up 3 bases; unmatched junction bases: 7. The CDR3, as DNA: TGTGCCAGCAGTTCCCGACAGGGTGCGACAGATACGCAGTATTTT. Amino acid sequence: CASSSRQGATDTQYF.

V is TRBV5-1 and J is TRBJ2-1, with 8 bases matching TRBD1. CDR3 length: 14 amino acids. The germline V gene encodes CDR1 SGHRS and CDR2 YFSETQ. With 1 base clipped from V and 5 bases from J, the junction kept 2 bases outside the gene matches. CDR3 region: CASSLQQGDNEQFF. CDR3 coding DNA: TGCGCCAGCAGCTTGCAACAGGGGGACAATGAGCAGTTCTTC.

This clonotype was seen a handful of times. This chain connects TRBV29-1 to TRBJ1-1; D perhaps matches TRBD1 (6 bases). Germline V lookup: CDR1 SQVTM, CDR2 ANQGSEA. The CDR3 extends over 12 amino acids. V lost 4 bases and J lost 2, with 8 bases in between. This chain's CDR3 is CSVVGANTEAFF. In nucleotides, the CDR3 is TGCAGCGTTGTGGGGGCAAACACTGAAGCTTTCTTT. Together with reference TRBV29-1 and TRBJ1-1, the CDR3 gives the full variable domain: SAVISQKPSRDICQRGTSLTIQCQVDSQVTMMFWYRQQPGQSLTLIATANQGSEATYESGFVIDKFPISRPNLTFSTLTVSNMSPEDSSIYLCSVVGANTEAFFGQGTRLTVV.

This clonotype was detected ten times or more. The chain links TRBV18 to TRBJ1-5; D remains ambiguous. The germline V gene has CDR1 KGHSH and CDR2 LQKENI. Trimming left V 4 bases short and J 7 bases short, with 14 bases between. The CDR3 is made up of 14 amino acids. The CDR3, as DNA: TGTGCCAGCTCACTAGTAGAAGGGAAGCAGCCCCAGCATTTT. Amino acid sequence: CASSLVEGKQPQHF.

In its sample, this clonotype was seen many times. V is TRBV6-6 and J is TRBJ1-5; no reliable D call. The germline gives CDR1 MNHNY, CDR2 SVGAGI (reference sequence). CDR3 length: 14 residues. The V gene lost 4 bases and the J gene lost 7 bases, with 14 bases spanning the gap. CDR3 loop: CASSSRSAGQPQHF. CDR3 nucleotides: TGTGCCAGCAGTTCCAGATCCGCGGGGCAGCCCCAGCATTTT.

J is TRBJ2-2 and V is TRBV7-9, with TRBD2 identical over 8 bases. Germline trimming cut 4 bases from V and 1 base from J; bases unmatched to any gene: 11. Germline assignment: CDR1 SEHNR and CDR2 FQNEAQ (reference sequence). The CDR3 extends over 18 amino acids. For the CDR3, the DNA is TGTGCCAGCAGCTGGCCCCTAGCGGGCGTGGAGAACACCGGGGAGCTGTTTTTT. It encodes CASSWPLAGVENTGELFF.

This clonotype was recorded many times. The rearrangement joins TRBV9 to TRBJ2-3, with TRBD2 matching over 7 bases. V shed 4 bases and J 0 bases; nucleotides not matched to a gene: 11. Germline lookup yields CDR1 SGDLS and CDR2 YYNGEE. The CDR3 runs 17 residues. Here the CDR3 DNA reads TGTGCCAGCAGCAGCACCCCGACTAGCCCTAGCACAGATACGCAGTATTTT. Translating gives CASSSTPTSPSTDTQYF.

The rearrangement joins TRBV9 to TRBJ1-4; D ambiguous. This CDR3 region has 15 residues. Germline values: CDR1 SGDLS, CDR2 YYNGEE. The V end was cut by 3 bases, the J end by 2 bases, with 11 bases between. CDR3 protein: CASSADGSTNEKLFF. The CDR3 nucleotides read TGTGCCAGCAGCGCAGACGGGTCCACTAATGAAAAACTGTTTTTT.

The CDR3 region has the DNA TGTGCCAGCAGTTTCGGTACTGAAGCTTTCTTT. It is translated as CASSFGTEAFF. The V call is TRBV28, the J call TRBJ1-1, with unresolved D. This CDR3 is 11 amino acids long. Trimming removed 3 bases from V and 5 bases from J, with 4 bases in between. Germline loops: CDR1 MDHEN, CDR2 SYDVKM.

This clonotype was recorded a few times. The chain links TRBV4-1 to TRBJ2-7, with no clear D. Germline CDR1 is MGHRA and CDR2 is YSYEKL. This CDR3 comprises 12 residues. The V end was cut by 4 bases, the J end by 2 bases, with 6 bases between. CDR3 sequence reads: CASSRGAYEQYF. CDR3 bases: TGCGCCAGCAGCCGAGGAGCCTACGAGCAGTACTTC.

J is TRBJ1-1 and V is TRBV28, with D possibly TRBD1 on 5 matching bases. The CDR3 covers 14 residues. V was pared by 4 bases and J by 7 bases, with 16 bases between. CDR1 is MDHEN and CDR2 is SYDVKM in the germline V gene. In DNA form, the CDR3 reads TGTGCCAGCAGTTCCCTTGGGGGAACCTATGAAGCTTTCTTT. Translating gives CASSSLGGTYEAFF.

This rearrangement joins TRBV2 to TRBJ2-3, with D perhaps matching TRBD1 or TRBD2 (6 bases each). Germline-derived CDR1 and CDR2 are SNHLY and FYNNEI. The CDR3 consists of 14 residues. Trimming took 7 bases from V and 6 from J, leaving 17 bases between them. CDR3 amino acids: CASTKTGRGDTQYF. Here the CDR3 DNA reads TGTGCCAGCACCAAGACAGGACGGGGGGATACGCAGTATTTT.

This clonotype has a handful of counts. The chain employs TRBV5-1 and TRBJ2-1, with D perhaps TRBD2 (6 bases). This CDR3 spans 14 amino acids. The ends were cut back, 4 bases at V and 3 bases at J, with 11 bases in the middle. The germline gives CDR1 SGHRS, CDR2 YFSETQ. Written as DNA, the CDR3 is TGCGCCAGCAGCCCCTTAGCGGACTACAATGAGCAGTTCTTC. Protein: CASSPLADYNEQFF. Using reference TRBV5-1 and TRBJ2-1 for the parts outside the CDR3, the full variable domain is KAGVTQTPRYLIKTRGQQVTLSCSPISGHRSVSWYQQTPGQGLQFLFEYFSETQRNKGNFPGRFSGRQFSNSRSEMNVSTLELGDSALYLCASSPLADYNEQFFGPGTRLTVL.

This clonotype was observed a few times. DNA for the CDR3: TGTGCCAGCAGCTTGAGGGACAGGGGGCTGGGAGGAAGCAATCAGCCCCAGCATTTT. It yields the protein CASSLRDRGLGGSNQPQHF. The chain has TRBV5-5 and TRBJ1-5; 12 bases are shared with TRBD1. This CDR3 comprises 19 residues. The V segment lost 1 base and the J segment 1 base; nucleotides outside the gene matches: 9. Per germline, CDR1 SGHKS and CDR2 YYEKEE (reference sequence).

This chain joins TRBV29-1 and TRBJ1-1, with D hard to call. Germline V gene sequence: CDR1 SQVTM, CDR2 ANQGSEA. V lost 7 bases to trimming and J lost 0 bases, with 12 bases between them. This CDR3 comprises 13 residues. CDR3 coding DNA: TGCAGCGCCGAAACCAGTATGAACACTGAAGCTTTCTTT. Amino acids: CSAETSMNTEAFF.

This clonotype was detected ten times or more. The chain recombines TRBV3-1 with TRBJ1-1; TRBD1 is a possible D gene (6 bases). Germline V gene lookup returns CDR1 LGHDT and CDR2 YNNKEL (reference sequence). Between the trimmed V and J ends, which lost 4 bases and 5 bases, there was a span of 11 bases. The CDR3 spans 13 residues. DNA for the CDR3: TGTGCCAGCAGCCGGGGACATGAAACTGAAGCTTTCTTT. This translates into CASSRGHETEAFF.